This T cell receptor (beta chain) derives from a study of T cell responses to AZD1222 COVID-19 vaccine (dated by TCRdb to the early 2020s). At the level of the whole study: TCR sequencing was performed for roughly 250 trial participants, of whom around 200 were given two doses of AZD1222 and around 26 were given two doses of MenACWY control vaccine. Trial participants were enrolled by age into subgroups of 18-55, 56-69 and 70-plus years, and around 150, 29 and 61 TCR-sequenced participants, respectively, were included in these subgroups.

Concerning this clone itself: The clone's antigen remains unknown. Per-nucleotide qualities are absent, and no much larger clonotype sits a single base away.

The CDR3, cysteine through phenylalanine, is 14 amino acids long. Just CDR3 DNA is preserved here, 42 bases in frame from base 1. At the junction V is shortened by 7 bases and J by 4 bases, with 16 bases in between. From a lookup of the germline V gene, CDR1 and CDR2 are MNHEY and SVGAGI. The sample's time point label, decoded: about 28 days (+/-7) after the second vaccine dose. AZD1222 recipients given second doses at about 4 weeks or at about 12 weeks were pooled, since spike-specific TCR depth and breadth were not found to differ between the two schedules. Vaccinee samples came from UK trials COV001 and COV002, including a single-blind randomized controlled phase 2/3 trial of AZD1222 (ChAdOx1 nCoV-19) in healthy adults. Trial participant PBMC samples were collected at day 0 and day 28 after the second dose for TCRbeta chain sequencing. Beyond this particular receptor, the publication reports: Participants were mostly white British, with more females than males. The authors suggested clonal diversity may have been underestimated. Conclusions about previously exposed vaccinees were limited because only five to seven AZD1222 recipients were SARS-CoV-2 seropositive at baseline. After two AZD1222 doses, spike-specific TCR breadth and depth were significantly higher than at day 0 and than in MenACWY recipients. The 56-69-year group was small, and its depth increase did not reach significance, likely because of low power. Because no day 14 peak-response samples were available, repertoires were characterized only after the peak T cell response. Reportedly, almost half of the unique spike-specific TCRs recognized epitopes lying outside the regions that are mutated in the B.1.351 and B.1.1.7 variants. The vaccine-associated CD4 TCRs covered the entire spike protein, and the dominant responses fell in regions 160-218 and 743-854.

The CDR3 regions of human TCRbeta chains were analyzed by immunosequencing. Per the source publication's procedure: Repertoire TCRs were matched against a reference library of SARS-CoV-2-specific TCRs generated with the MIRA antigen-specificity platform. Breadth was defined as the fraction of unique TCRs that were SARS-CoV-2-associated. Depth was defined as the fraction of total T cells that were SARS-CoV-2-associated. Using the MIRA data, every spike-specific TCR was mapped to the spike region that the TCR reacted to and assigned to either a CD4 or a CD8 class. Log10-transformed breadth and depth values were compared by one-way ANOVA with Sidak's multiple comparisons tests. TCRdb took over this immuneACCESS table, retaining in-frame rearrangements with V and J assigned. Such tables are incomplete; in checked studies, under half of the missing clones stem from an unresolved V gene, and the remainder is unexplained. V and J calls and clone size are given by that table; D and trimming were obtained from the DNA. For this sample the table gives 250,000 to 300,000 clones, of which almost 95% were detected only once. The ten largest account for around 0.57% of the sample.

The chain links TRBV6-5 with TRBJ1-2, with the identity of the D gene unclear. The input for sequencing was peripheral blood, taken 28 days after the second AZD1222 dose. This clonotype was obtained from an adult who received the AZD1222 COVID-19 vaccine. The CDR3 amino acid sequence is: CASTPANRFYGYTF. Read as DNA, the sequence is TGTGCCAGCACCCCGGCCAACAGATTCTATGGCTACACCTTC.